This is a list of T cell receptor beta chains from one sample in a study of OX40 agonist ivuxolimab in advanced cancers. Sequenced by immunoSEQ multiplex PCR; TCRdb stores in-frame clones only, minus some. The sample records about 19,000 clones, around two thirds being singletons. Sample: CD4+ or CD8+ T cells sorted from blood, taken in a trial of the OX40 agonist ivuxolimab. The source of these receptors is an adult with an advanced solid tumor such as melanoma, head and neck, liver or kidney cancer. Both conserved end residues are part of each CDR3. A D gene is named only where the DNA matches it firmly. A row's size may be missing; if present it is once, few, many or a size class.

j_call: TRBJ2-3; clone_size: once; d_call: NA; v_call: TRBV28; cdr3_aa: CASSLPIPAESRTDTQYF; cdr3_nt: TGTGCCAGCAGTTTACCCATTCCGGCCGAGTCTAGGACAGATACGCAGTATTTT
j_call: TRBJ1-4; clone_size: few; d_call: NA; v_call: TRBV28; cdr3_aa: CASSASTGINEKLFF; cdr3_nt: TGTGCCAGCAGCGCCTCCACAGGGATTAATGAAAAACTGTTTTTT
j_call: TRBJ2-1; clone_size: NA; d_call: TRBD2; v_call: TRBV13; cdr3_aa: CASRPRVAGGNEQFF; cdr3_nt: TGTGCCAGCAGACCTAGAGTAGCGGGAGGTAATGAGCAGTTCTTC
j_call: TRBJ1-4; clone_size: once; d_call: NA; v_call: TRBV27; cdr3_aa: CASSRWGVGNEKLFF; cdr3_nt: TGTGCCAGCAGCCGATGGGGAGTGGGGAATGAAAAACTGTTTTTT
j_call: TRBJ2-7; clone_size: NA; d_call: NA; v_call: TRBV28; cdr3_aa: CASSANSVYEQYF; cdr3_nt: TGTGCCAGCAGTGCGAATAGCGTCTACGAGCAGTACTTC
j_call: TRBJ1-6; clone_size: NA; d_call: NA; v_call: TRBV6-1; cdr3_aa: CASSEDNGYSPLHF; cdr3_nt: TGTGCCAGCAGTGAAGATAACGGGTATTCACCCCTCCACTTT
j_call: TRBJ2-7; clone_size: NA; d_call: TRBD2; v_call: TRBV29-1; cdr3_aa: CSVEGLAGDYEQYF; cdr3_nt: TGCAGCGTTGAAGGGCTAGCGGGAGACTACGAGCAGTACTTC
j_call: TRBJ2-6; clone_size: NA; d_call: NA; v_call: TRBV9; cdr3_aa: CASSPLFGANVLTF; cdr3_nt: TGTGCCAGCAGCCCCCTCTTCGGGGCCAACGTCCTGACTTTC
j_call: TRBJ2-7; clone_size: NA; d_call: NA; v_call: TRBV10-2; cdr3_aa: CASTPGPYEQYF; cdr3_nt: TGCGCCAGCACGCCGGGGCCCTACGAGCAGTACTTC
j_call: TRBJ2-2; clone_size: NA; d_call: TRBD1; v_call: TRBV7-9; cdr3_aa: CASSFLTGITGELFF; cdr3_nt: TGTGCCAGCAGCTTCTTGACAGGGATCACCGGGGAGCTGTTTTTT
j_call: TRBJ2-7; clone_size: many; d_call: NA; v_call: TRBV28; cdr3_aa: CATALVAASYEQYF; cdr3_nt: TGTGCCACTGCCTTGGTAGCGGCCTCCTACGAGCAGTACTTC
j_call: TRBJ2-7; clone_size: few; d_call: NA; v_call: TRBV29-1; cdr3_aa: CSVEDSENQQYF; cdr3_nt: TGCAGCGTTGAAGACTCGGAGAATCAGCAGTACTTC
j_call: TRBJ2-1; clone_size: few; d_call: NA; v_call: TRBV7-2; cdr3_aa: CASSPDGTLSYNEQFF; cdr3_nt: TGTGCCAGCAGCCCAGACGGAACATTATCCTACAATGAGCAGTTCTTC
j_call: TRBJ2-5; clone_size: NA; d_call: NA; v_call: TRBV11-2; cdr3_aa: CASSFGPMGETQYF; cdr3_nt: TGTGCCAGCAGCTTCGGGCCTATGGGGGAGACCCAGTACTTC
j_call: TRBJ2-7; clone_size: NA; d_call: NA; v_call: TRBV6-5; cdr3_aa: CASRTDDTGSYEQYF; cdr3_nt: TGTGCCAGCAGGACCGACGACACGGGTTCCTACGAGCAGTACTTC
j_call: TRBJ2-2; clone_size: few; d_call: NA; v_call: TRBV9; cdr3_aa: CASSVDPGTLNTGELFF; cdr3_nt: TGTGCCAGCAGCGTAGATCCGGGAACCTTGAACACCGGGGAGCTGTTTTTT
j_call: TRBJ1-4; clone_size: once; d_call: NA; v_call: TRBV2; cdr3_aa: CASSRNEKLFF; cdr3_nt: TGTGCCAGCAGTCGTAATGAAAAACTGTTTTTT
j_call: TRBJ1-5; clone_size: NA; d_call: TRBD1; v_call: TRBV28; cdr3_aa: CASSLAGQGVQPQHF; cdr3_nt: TGTGCCAGCAGTTTGGCAGGACAGGGGGTTCAGCCCCAGCATTTT
j_call: TRBJ2-2; clone_size: NA; d_call: NA; v_call: TRBV6-6; cdr3_aa: CASSAAPDTGELFF; cdr3_nt: TGTGCCAGCAGCGCAGCTCCCGACACCGGGGAGCTGTTTTTT
j_call: TRBJ2-3; clone_size: NA; d_call: TRBD2; v_call: TRBV6-5; cdr3_aa: CASSALAGANTQYF; cdr3_nt: TGTGCCAGCAGTGCACTAGCGGGAGCGAATACGCAGTATTTT
j_call: TRBJ2-3; clone_size: NA; d_call: NA; v_call: TRBV7-9; cdr3_aa: CASSLVSTDTQYF; cdr3_nt: TGTGCCAGCAGCTTAGTTAGCACAGATACGCAGTATTTT
j_call: TRBJ2-7; clone_size: medium-sized; d_call: TRBD1; v_call: TRBV14; cdr3_aa: CASSQDQGQGLSYEQYF; cdr3_nt: TGTGCCAGCAGCCAAGATCAGGGACAGGGCCTCTCCTACGAGCAGTACTTC
j_call: TRBJ2-1; clone_size: few; d_call: NA; v_call: TRBV19; cdr3_aa: CASSTNGETYNEQFF; cdr3_nt: TGTGCCAGTAGTACGAACGGGGAGACCTACAATGAGCAGTTCTTC
j_call: TRBJ2-7; clone_size: NA; d_call: TRBD2; v_call: TRBV28; cdr3_aa: CASRRTSGRMYEQYF; cdr3_nt: TGTGCCAGCAGACGGACTAGCGGGAGAATGTACGAGCAGTACTTC
j_call: TRBJ1-2; clone_size: many; d_call: NA; v_call: TRBV6-5; cdr3_aa: CASSGGTAYGYTF; cdr3_nt: TGTGCCAGCAGCGGAGGGACTGCCTATGGCTACACCTTC
j_call: TRBJ2-3; clone_size: NA; d_call: NA; v_call: TRBV7-9; cdr3_aa: CASWVGPLTDTQYF; cdr3_nt: TGTGCCAGCTGGGTGGGCCCCCTCACAGATACGCAGTATTTT
j_call: TRBJ2-1; clone_size: many; d_call: TRBD2; v_call: TRBV19; cdr3_aa: CASSLLAEGNEQFF; cdr3_nt: TGTGCCAGTAGTCTACTAGCGGAAGGGAATGAGCAGTTCTTC
j_call: TRBJ2-1; clone_size: few; d_call: TRBD2; v_call: TRBV7-9; cdr3_aa: CASTDLAAPSYNEQFF; cdr3_nt: TGTGCCAGCACAGATCTAGCGGCCCCCTCCTACAATGAGCAGTTCTTC
j_call: TRBJ2-5; clone_size: NA; d_call: NA; v_call: TRBV5-6; cdr3_aa: CASSLGLKETQYF; cdr3_nt: TGTGCCAGCAGCTTGGGGCTGAAAGAGACCCAGTACTTC
j_call: TRBJ2-7; clone_size: once; d_call: TRBD1; v_call: TRBV5-1; cdr3_aa: CASSPGQGFDEQYF; cdr3_nt: TGCGCCAGCAGCCCCGGACAGGGTTTCGACGAGCAGTACTTC
j_call: TRBJ1-1; clone_size: NA; d_call: NA; v_call: TRBV15; cdr3_aa: CATSRDRGSVTEAFF; cdr3_nt: TGTGCCACCAGCAGAGATCGGGGTAGTGTGACTGAAGCTTTCTTT
j_call: TRBJ2-1; clone_size: few; d_call: NA; v_call: TRBV7-6; cdr3_aa: CASSLVGPNNEQFF; cdr3_nt: TGTGCCAGCAGCTTAGTCGGGCCTAACAATGAGCAGTTCTTC
j_call: TRBJ2-7; clone_size: once; d_call: TRBD2; v_call: TRBV6-6; cdr3_aa: CASSYSTLAGGYEQYF; cdr3_nt: TGTGCCAGCAGTTACTCGACACTAGCGGGAGGCTACGAGCAGTACTTC
j_call: TRBJ2-7; clone_size: NA; d_call: NA; v_call: TRBV4-1; cdr3_aa: CASSPEIKRAYEQYF; cdr3_nt: TGCGCCAGCAGCCCGGAGATTAAGAGAGCCTACGAGCAGTACTTC
j_call: TRBJ2-2; clone_size: NA; d_call: NA; v_call: TRBV5-8; cdr3_aa: CASSLLNTGELFF; cdr3_nt: TGTGCCAGCAGCTTGCTGAACACCGGGGAGCTGTTTTTT
j_call: TRBJ1-1; clone_size: NA; d_call: NA; v_call: TRBV28; cdr3_aa: CASSLQIMNTEAFF; cdr3_nt: TGTGCCAGCAGTTTACAGATAATGAACACTGAAGCTTTCTTT
j_call: TRBJ1-5; clone_size: NA; d_call: NA; v_call: TRBV18; cdr3_aa: CASSLREGPQHF; cdr3_nt: TGTGCCAGCTCACTAAGGGAAGGGCCCCAGCATTTT
j_call: TRBJ2-7; clone_size: NA; d_call: NA; v_call: TRBV27; cdr3_aa: CASSLTGSYEQYF; cdr3_nt: TGTGCCAGCAGTTTGACCGGATCCTACGAGCAGTACTTC
j_call: TRBJ1-5; clone_size: NA; d_call: NA; v_call: TRBV6-6; cdr3_aa: CASSVAVYQPQHF; cdr3_nt: TGTGCCAGCAGTGTGGCGGTGTATCAGCCCCAGCATTTT
j_call: TRBJ1-1; clone_size: NA; d_call: NA; v_call: TRBV6-1; cdr3_aa: CASTTYAVMNTEAFF; cdr3_nt: TGTGCCAGCACGACATATGCCGTCATGAACACTGAAGCTTTCTTT
j_call: TRBJ2-1; clone_size: NA; d_call: TRBD2; v_call: TRBV6-5; cdr3_aa: CASSAGTSGNNEQFF; cdr3_nt: TGTGCCAGCAGTGCCGGGACTAGCGGGAACAATGAGCAGTTCTTC
j_call: TRBJ1-5; clone_size: NA; d_call: NA; v_call: TRBV19; cdr3_aa: CASSILTPAGGNQPQHF; cdr3_nt: TGTGCCAGTAGTATTTTAACCCCGGCCGGGGGCAATCAGCCCCAGCATTTT